The 15 T cell receptor beta chains below all came from one sample that was sequenced in a study of blood T cells in healthy people across ages (dated by TCRdb to the mid-2010s). The library came from 5' RACE. These reads were obtained on an Illumina HiSeq 2500. A second roughly 6 to 12 cycle PCR used a sample-barcoded 5' primer and a J-beta primer mix. Through fastp at Q25 and MiXCR, TCRdb rebuilt clones from the public reads, retaining in-frame beta chains. Each entry is one CDR3 protein sequence, shown with its most common DNA and genes. The sample table shows approximately 670,000 distinct CDR3 sequences, and over 40% are seen once. Of the sample, around 30% falls within the top ten clones. Sequencing input: blood. These receptors all come from a man older than 75 in good health.

A few counts support this clonotype. The chain couples TRBV4-3 to TRBJ1-6, with D tentatively TRBD1 (6 bases). Germline CDR1 LGHNA, CDR2 YSLEER. This CDR3 has 14 residues. Trimming took 3 bases from V and 9 from J, leaving 12 bases between them. Here the CDR3 reads CASSQGDTGSPLHF. The CDR3 nucleotides are TGCGCCAGCAGCCAGGGGGACACAGGTTCACCCCTCCACTTT.

The chain links TRBV6-5 to TRBJ2-3; D is unresolved. CDR1 MNHEY and CDR2 SVGAGI come from the germline V gene. Trimming stripped 6 bases from V and 6 bases from J, with 19 bases between. This CDR3 spans 15 amino acids. CDR3 in amino acids: CASRHHRTNTDTQYF. CDR3 in DNA: TGTGCCAGCAGGCACCATCGGACCAACACGGATACGCAGTATTTT.

This clonotype was seen a handful of times. J is TRBJ2-4 and V is TRBV7-2; D gene ambiguous. In germline, CDR1 is SGHTA, CDR2 FQGNSA. The CDR3 consists of 12 residues. With 3 bases removed from V and 13 bases from J, the gap between germline ends came to 13 bases. The CDR3 spells CASSFPPGEQYF. The CDR3 DNA is TGTGCCAGCAGCTTTCCCCCGGGTGAGCAGTACTTC.

This clonotype was counted a few times. With a much larger clone just one base away, this may be a read error. The rearrangement joins TRBV4-2 to TRBJ2-4, with TRBD2 identical over 10 bases. The germline V gene has CDR1 LGHNA and CDR2 YNFKEQ. Unmatched junction bases numbered 0, after V lost 1 base and J lost 0 bases. The CDR3 has 16 amino acids. CDR3 residues: CASSQGLAGAKNIQYF. CDR3 coding DNA: TGTGCCAGCAGCCAAGGACTAGCGGGAGCCAAAAACATTCAGTACTTC.

Only a few counts were recorded for this clonotype. This rearrangement joins TRBV29-1 to TRBJ2-5; D might be TRBD2 (7 bases). This CDR3 is built from 14 residues. Between the trimmed V and J ends, which lost 6 bases and 3 bases, there was a span of 17 bases. Germline assignment: CDR1 SQVTM and CDR2 ANQGSEA. This CDR3 is CSVRGAGGKETQYF. As DNA, the CDR3 is TGCAGCGTCCGGGGGGCTGGAGGGAAAGAGACCCAGTACTTC.

This clonotype was counted between two and nine times. The chain carries TRBV6-2 or TRBV6-3 and TRBJ1-5, with D uncertain. Trimming left V 2 bases short and J 1 base short, with 9 bases between. This CDR3 contains 15 residues. CDR1 is MNHEY and CDR2 is SVGEGT in the germline V gene. In DNA form, the CDR3 reads TGTGCCAGCAGTTACGGGTTCCACAGCAATCAGCCCCAGCATTTT. Its protein is CASSYGFHSNQPQHF.

The chain joins TRBV7-3 to TRBJ2-5; unclear D gene. The CDR3 consists of 12 residues. Germline V gene sequence: CDR1 SGHTA, CDR2 FQGTGA. V was shortened by 8 bases and J by 5 bases, with 12 bases between the two germline ends. The CDR3: CASSQEDETQYF. The CDR3 DNA follows: TGTGCCAGCTCCCAGGAAGACGAGACCCAGTACTTC. The variable domain in full, completed from reference TRBV7-3 and TRBJ2-5, reads GAGVSQTPSNKVTEKGKYVELRCDPISGHTALYWYRQSLGQGPEFLIYFQGTGAADDSGLPNDRFFAVRPEGSVSTLKIQRTERGDSAVYLCASSQEDETQYFGPGTRLLVL.

V is TRBV5-1 and J is TRBJ1-1; TRBD1 aligns across 7 bases. There are 15 residues in the CDR3. Germline CDR1 and CDR2: SGHRS and YFSETQ. V lost 4 bases, J lost 0 bases, and 6 bases stayed unmatched. CDR3 bases: TGCGCCAGCAGCGCCTGGGACAGATTGAACACTGAAGCTTTCTTT. Protein product: CASSAWDRLNTEAFF.

In this sample, this clonotype turned up a few times. The V and J genes are TRBV3-1 and TRBJ1-5; D gene uncertain. V lost 4 bases and J 5 bases, leaving 18 bases between the germline ends. CDR3 length equals 16 residues. Per the germline V gene, CDR1 is LGHDT and CDR2 is YNNKEL (reference sequence). The CDR3 protein is CASSPSIARGDQPQHF. In nucleotides, the CDR3 is TGTGCCAGCAGCCCAAGCATCGCCCGTGGGGATCAGCCCCAGCATTTT. The full variable domain, completed using reference TRBV3-1 and TRBJ1-5, is DTAVSQTPKYLVTQMGNDKSIKCEQNLGHDTMYWYKQDSKKFLKIMFSYNNKELIINETVPNRFSPKSPDKAHLNLHINSLELGDSAVYFCASSPSIARGDQPQHFGDGTRLSIL.

This clonotype came up a few times. The chain uses TRBV4-3 and TRBJ2-1; 10 bases fit TRBD2. Germline V gives CDR1 LGHNA, CDR2 YSLEER. V gave up 0 bases and J gave up 4 bases; unmatched junction bases: 12. The CDR3 runs to 19 residues. For the CDR3, the DNA is TGCGCCAGCAGCCAAGATCCGAATAGCGGGGGGTCCAAATACAATGAGCAGTTCTTC. Amino acid sequence: CASSQDPNSGGSKYNEQFF.

This clonotype was seen repeatedly, ten times or more. V is TRBV24-1 and J is TRBJ2-3; TRBD1 matches 9 bases. CDR3 length equals 15 residues. The V gene's germline CDR1 is KGHDR and CDR2 SFDVKD. With V trimmed by 6 bases and J by 3 bases, 6 bases remained unmatched. The CDR3 nucleotides read TGTGCCACCAGTAAGGGGACAGGGCTAACAGATACGCAGTATTTT. It yields the protein CATSKGTGLTDTQYF.

The CDR3 DNA reads as TGCGCCAGCAGCCATGGCAGGGTTTCAGAAAAACTGTTTTTT. Its translation is CASSHGRVSEKLFF. The chain has TRBV4-1 and TRBJ1-4; a weak D match, TRBD1 (5 bases). The germline V gene has CDR1 MGHRA and CDR2 YSYEKL. V was clipped by 3 bases and J by 8 bases, with 13 bases between them. CDR3 length: 14 residues.

V is TRBV3-1 and J is TRBJ2-5; D ambiguous. Looked up from germline, CDR1 is LGHDT and CDR2 is YNNKEL (reference sequence). Trimming removed 7 bases at V and 5 bases at J, with 14 bases between. This CDR3 has 13 amino acids. The CDR3 spells CASTLKGVETQYF. The CDR3 nucleotides read TGTGCCAGCACCCTTAAGGGCGTGGAGACCCAGTACTTC.

The V call is TRBV7-9, the J call TRBJ2-3; 13 nucleotides align to TRBD2. Germline trimming cut 5 bases from V and 6 bases from J; bases unmatched to any gene: 11. The V gene's germline CDR1 is SEHNR and CDR2 FQNEAQ (reference sequence). The CDR3 is 17 residues long. CDR3 loop: CASSPWTSGREGDTQYF. The CDR3, as DNA: TGTGCCAGCAGCCCCTGGACTAGCGGGAGAGAGGGGGATACGCAGTATTTT. Using reference TRBV7-9 and TRBJ2-3 for the parts outside the CDR3, the full variable domain is DTGVSQNPRHKITKRGQNVTFRCDPISEHNRLYWYRQTLGQGPEFLTYFQNEAQLEKSRLLSDRFSAERPKGSFSTLEIQRTEQGDSAMYLCASSPWTSGREGDTQYFGPGTRLTVL.

V and J are TRBV5-4 and TRBJ1-2; D gene ambiguous. Per the germline V gene, CDR1 is SGHNT and CDR2 is YYREEE (reference sequence). V dropped 5 bases and J dropped 4 bases, with 18 bases sitting between them. The CDR3 extends over 15 amino acids. CDR3 in DNA: TGTGCCAGCAGAAAAGCCACCGCGACGGCCTATGGCTACACCTTC. It translates to CASRKATATAYGYTF.